This T cell receptor beta chain was retrieved from a study of long-term antiretroviral therapy in people with HIV. Trimming removed 0 bases from V and 2 bases from J, with 7 bases in between. Germline assignment: CDR1 LGHNA and CDR2 YNFKEQ. This CDR3 region has 15 residues. Version v3.0 of the immunoSEQ assay was performed at survey level. The method was immunoSEQ multiplex PCR; TCRdb's version includes in-frame clones alone and lacks a portion of them. Among about 22,000 clones listed, 85% were seen once. Sampling of each donor yielded at least one pre-ART PBMC sample and at least two post-ART PBMC samples.

The receptor's source is a man aged 40-49 years with HIV. The input for sequencing was unsorted PBMCs, taken 1.6 years after starting antiretroviral therapy. The V and J genes are TRBV4-2 and TRBJ2-2; D not resolved. For the CDR3, the DNA is TGTGCCAGCAGCCAAGAGGTGACCAACACCGGGGAGCTGTTTTTT. Its translation: CASSQEVTNTGELFF.